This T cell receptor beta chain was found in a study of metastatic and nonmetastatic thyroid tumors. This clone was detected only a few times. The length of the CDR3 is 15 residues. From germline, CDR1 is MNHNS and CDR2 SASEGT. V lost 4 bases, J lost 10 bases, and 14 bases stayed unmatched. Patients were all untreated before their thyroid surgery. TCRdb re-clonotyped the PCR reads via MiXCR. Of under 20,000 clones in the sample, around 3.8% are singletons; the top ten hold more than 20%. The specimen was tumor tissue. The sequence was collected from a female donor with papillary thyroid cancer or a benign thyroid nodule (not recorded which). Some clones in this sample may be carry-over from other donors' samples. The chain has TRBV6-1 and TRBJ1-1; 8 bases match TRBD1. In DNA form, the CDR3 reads TGTGCCAGCAGTGTTCGACAGGGGACCTTTGTCGGAGCTTTCTTT. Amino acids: CASSVRQGTFVGAFF.